This T cell receptor beta chain was profiled in a study of blood T cell repertoires in COVID-19. Study as a whole: The study drew acute and convalescent COVID-19 samples from the United States, Italy and Spain. From T cells, B-cell-depleted T cells, or PBMCs came the material, which was cDNA or gDNA.

In the original analysis: Amplifying reference gene primers gave estimates of nucleated cell counts. Sequenced by immunoSEQ multiplex PCR; TCRdb stores in-frame clones only, minus some. The DNA was the basis for D and trimming; V, J and clone size are from that table. The table lists around 200,000 clones, 78% of them singletons. The sample taken for sequencing was peripheral blood. The TCR comes from an elderly woman with active or convalescent COVID-19.

The CDR3 bases are TGTGCCAGCAGCCCTCGGGGGGGCTCTGGAAACACCATATATTTT. Residues: CASSPRGGSGNTIYF. The gene calls are TRBV7-2 and TRBJ1-3; weak D call: TRBD1 (5 bases). Germline V lookup: CDR1 SGHTA, CDR2 FQGNSA. V lost 5 bases and J 0 bases, leaving 11 bases between the germline ends. The CDR3 spans 15 residues.